The clone carrying this TCR beta chain appeared many times. No antigen is known for it. These data belong to a study of T cells in Graves' hyperthyroidism and ophthalmopathy. The study, taken as a whole, reports: The majority of expanded thyroid clonotypes above 0.001 also appeared in blood.

Amplified TCR beta CDR3 regions came from RNA transcripts. Using the HTBI primer set, a first-round RT-PCR was run on the TCR CDR3. TCRdb analysed the multiplex PCR reads with MiXCR anew, one entry per CDR3 protein. This repertoire shows 250,000 or so distinct CDR3 sequences, approximately 14% found once; its top ten account for 30% to 35%. From germline, CDR1 is DFQATT and CDR2 SNEGSKA (reference sequence). CDR3 length: 15 amino acids. Trimming removed 3 bases from V and 0 bases from J, with 12 bases in between. Patients aged 18 to 65 had newly diagnosed hyperthyroidism of under 2 months' duration. This chain joins TRBV20-1 and TRBJ1-5; no clear D gene. The TCR comes from a woman aged 50 to 60 with Graves' hyperthyroidism that later progressed to Graves' ophthalmopathy. Sequencing used blood. The CDR3 loop reads CSASVSVASNQPQHF. The CDR3 coding sequence is TGCAGTGCTAGTGTGTCAGTAGCTAGCAATCAGCCCCAGCATTTT.